These 15 T cell receptor beta chains share one sample of origin, sequenced in a study of blood T cell repertoires in COVID-19. The table came from immunoSEQ multiplex PCR; TCRdb's copy has only in-frame clones and leaves some out. The sample yields 100,000 to 150,000 clones, roughly 84% seen once. Sequenced material: peripheral blood. These TCRs come from an elderly woman with acute or convalescent COVID-19.

The rearrangement joins TRBV5-6 to TRBJ2-1; perhaps TRBD2 as D (6 bases). The CDR3 consists of 13 residues. V was trimmed by 4 bases and J by 4 bases, leaving 9 bases between them. The germline CDR1 and CDR2 sequences are SGHDT and YYEEEE. The CDR3 loop is CASSVGLYNEQFF. The CDR3 coding sequence is TGTGCCAGCAGCGTGGGACTTTACAATGAGCAGTTCTTC.

The genes are TRBV6-2 or TRBV6-3 and TRBJ1-2, with 9 bases aligning to TRBD1. The germline V gene has CDR1 MNHEY and CDR2 SVGEGT. This CDR3 region has 14 residues. The junction had 11 bases not matched to a gene; V was cut back by 5 bases and J by 10 bases. In DNA, the CDR3 is TGTGCCAGCAGTGCCGGACAGGGGTATCGCCCCTACACCTTC. Residues: CASSAGQGYRPYTF.

The chain links TRBV19 to TRBJ2-7, with unresolved D. V gave up 11 bases and J gave up 7 bases, with 24 bases separating them. The germline CDR1 and CDR2 sequences are LNHDA and SQIVND (reference sequence). There are 14 residues in the CDR3. The CDR3 is CAETAELSPEEQYF. In DNA form, the CDR3 reads TGTGCCGAAACAGCCGAACTTTCTCCGGAAGAGCAGTACTTC.

This rearrangement joins TRBV2 to TRBJ2-7; D may be TRBD1 (6 bases). The germline V and J ends were trimmed by 0 bases and 0 bases, with 15 bases remaining between them. The CDR3 is 17 amino acids. The germline gives CDR1 SNHLY, CDR2 FYNNEI. CDR3: CASSEASRDTYSYEQYF. CDR3 in DNA: TGTGCCAGCAGTGAAGCGTCTAGGGACACTTACTCCTACGAGCAGTACTTC.

The chain links TRBV9 to TRBJ2-1, with a possible D match to TRBD1 (6 bases). The CDR3 has 16 residues. Trimming stripped 0 bases from V and 2 bases from J, with 12 bases between. Germline V gene lookup returns CDR1 SGDLS and CDR2 YYNGEE. CDR3 in amino acids: CASSVEGRGAYNEQFF. The DNA for the CDR3 is TGTGCCAGCAGCGTAGAGGGCAGGGGAGCCTACAATGAGCAGTTCTTC.

This clone was detected only a few times. The CDR3 DNA follows: TGTGCCAGCTCACCCGGGACAGGGTTCGGCTACACCTTC. This translates into CASSPGTGFGYTF. V is TRBV18 and J is TRBJ1-2; 9 positions agree with TRBD1. With 3 bases clipped from V and 8 bases from J, the junction kept 4 bases outside the gene matches. The CDR3 length is 13 residues. Germline loops: CDR1 KGHSH, CDR2 LQKENI.

The CDR3 DNA reads as TGTGCCAGCAGGAGAACAGATTATAATTCACCCCTCCACTTT. Translation: CASRRTDYNSPLHF. The chain carries TRBV25-1 and TRBJ1-6; D ambiguous. This CDR3 has 14 amino acids. CDR1 and CDR2 from the germline V gene are MGHDK and SYGVNS. Trimming took 6 bases from V and 4 from J, leaving 10 bases between them. Based on the CDR3 plus reference TRBV25-1 and TRBJ1-6, the full variable domain is EADIYQTPRYLVIGTGKKITLECSQTMGHDKMYWYQQDPGMELHLIHYSYGVNSTEKGDLSSESTVSRIRTEHFPLTLESARPSHTSQYLCASRRTDYNSPLHFGNGTRLTVT.

This chain joins TRBV6-2 or TRBV6-3 and TRBJ2-7; TRBD1 matches at 8 bases. Trimming removed 2 bases from V and 3 bases from J; junction bases left unmatched: 6. Germline CDR1 and CDR2: MNHEY and SVGEGT. This CDR3 has 15 residues. The CDR3 nucleotides read TGTGCCAGCAGTTACCACAGGGGGACGGACTACGAGCAGTACTTC. Encoded protein: CASSYHRGTDYEQYF.

In this sample, this clone turned up a few times. This sequence joins TRBV5-1 and TRBJ1-6; D gene unclear. The CDR3 consists of 15 residues. V was clipped by 2 bases and J by 12 bases, with 18 bases between them. From germline, CDR1 is SGHRS and CDR2 YFSETQ. As DNA, the CDR3 is TGCGCCAGCAGCTTAGGAGGCAGGCCAATTGAACCCCTCCACTTT. Translation: CASSLGGRPIEPLHF. Using reference TRBV5-1 and TRBJ1-6 for the parts outside the CDR3, the full variable domain is KAGVTQTPRYLIKTRGQQVTLSCSPISGHRSVSWYQQTPGQGLQFLFEYFSETQRNKGNFPGRFSGRQFSNSRSEMNVSTLELGDSALYLCASSLGGRPIEPLHFGNGTRLTVT.

The J gene is TRBJ2-6, the V gene TRBV5-6; D not certain. The germline gives CDR1 SGHDT, CDR2 YYEEEE. V shed 4 bases and J shed 4 bases, with 3 bases lying between them. The CDR3 runs 12 residues. This CDR3 reads CASSLGANVLTF. For the CDR3, the DNA is TGTGCCAGCAGCCTCGGGGCCAACGTCCTGACTTTC.

The chain links TRBV19 to TRBJ1-2; D uncertain. V was shortened by 3 bases and J by 2 bases, with 7 bases between the two germline ends. The germline gives CDR1 LNHDA, CDR2 SQIVND (reference sequence). The CDR3 is 13 amino acids. The CDR3 region is CASSMFRNYGYTF. DNA for the CDR3: TGTGCCAGTAGTATGTTTCGGAACTATGGCTACACCTTC.

The J gene is TRBJ2-7, the V gene TRBV7-9; 7 bases agree with TRBD1. V was clipped by 5 bases and J by 3 bases; unmatched bases: 7. In germline, CDR1 is SEHNR, CDR2 FQNEAQ (reference sequence). CDR3 length: 14 amino acids. In DNA, the CDR3 is TGTGCCAGCAGCGGCCGACAGGGAGTCTACGAGCAGTACTTC. It is translated as CASSGRQGVYEQYF.

V usage is TRBV12-5 and J usage is TRBJ1-4; perhaps TRBD1 as D (6 bases). CDR3 size: 16 residues. Germline CDR1 and CDR2: LGHNT and FRNRAP. Trimming pared 0 bases from V and 2 bases from J, leaving 10 bases between. CDR3 residues: CASGLVGGGTNEKLFF. The DNA for the CDR3 is TGTGCTAGTGGTTTGGTAGGGGGGGGCACTAATGAAAAACTGTTTTTT.

The gene calls are TRBV28 and TRBJ1-2; 10 positions agree with TRBD1. This CDR3 has 15 residues. Germline V gives CDR1 MDHEN, CDR2 SYDVKM. With V trimmed by 5 bases and J by 2 bases, 5 bases remained unmatched. The chain's CDR3 is CASSRSGQGNYGYTF. The DNA of the CDR3 is TGTGCCAGCAGTCGGTCGGGACAGGGGAACTATGGCTACACCTTC.

The chain recombines TRBV6-5 with TRBJ2-7; D possibly corresponds to TRBD2 (5 bases). Germline-derived CDR1 and CDR2 are MNHEY and SVGAGI. Deletions cut 2 bases from V and 2 bases from J, with 10 bases between. This CDR3 has 14 residues. Here the CDR3 DNA reads TGTGCCAGCAGTTACCGCGGACTCACCTACGAGCAGTACTTC. Its protein product is CASSYRGLTYEQYF.